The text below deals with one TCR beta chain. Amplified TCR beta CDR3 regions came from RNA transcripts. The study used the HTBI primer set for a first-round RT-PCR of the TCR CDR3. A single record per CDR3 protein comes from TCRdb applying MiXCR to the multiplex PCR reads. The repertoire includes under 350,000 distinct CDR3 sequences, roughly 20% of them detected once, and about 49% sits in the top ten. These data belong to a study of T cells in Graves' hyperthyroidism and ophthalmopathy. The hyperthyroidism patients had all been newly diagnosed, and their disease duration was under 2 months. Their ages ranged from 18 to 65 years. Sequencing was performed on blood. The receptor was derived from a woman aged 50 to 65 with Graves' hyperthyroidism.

CDR3 DNA: TGTGCCAGCAGCCTCAGACTAGCGGGGCTTGGGACCCAGTACTTC. As protein: CASSLRLAGLGTQYF. This sequence joins TRBV6-1 and TRBJ2-5; 11 bases align to TRBD2. Germline V gives CDR1 MNHNS, CDR2 SASEGT. V trimming: 6 bases; J trimming: 7 bases; junction bases outside the gene matches: 10. This CDR3 spans 15 amino acids.